This entry lists 7 T cell receptor beta chains sequenced from one sample in a study of blood T cell repertoires in COVID-19. Sequencing was performed with immunoSEQ multiplex PCR; in TCRdb, only in-frame clones are kept and a portion is missing. Counted here are around 270,000 clones, more than 75% occurring once; the ten biggest clones make up roughly 5%. Specimen: peripheral blood. These receptors all come from a woman between 55 and 75 years old with COVID-19, enrolled during active disease.

The genes are TRBV11-3 and TRBJ2-1, with a weak D call TRBD1 (6 bases). The V end was cut by 5 bases, the J end by 7 bases, with 12 bases between. Germline V CDR1 and CDR2: SGHNT, YENEEA. The CDR3 covers 13 residues. This CDR3 is CASSQQGKNEQFF. As DNA, the CDR3 is TGTGCCAGCAGCCAACAGGGAAAGAATGAGCAGTTCTTC.

V gene TRBV5-4 combines with J gene TRBJ2-3; weak D call: TRBD1 (5 bases). Germline V gene sequence: CDR1 SGHNT, CDR2 YYREEE (reference sequence). The CDR3 contains 16 residues. V dropped 4 bases and J dropped 4 bases, with 19 bases sitting between them. In nucleotides, the CDR3 is TGTGCCAGCAGCCCCACCCCGGGCAGGGCGGCAGATACGCAGTATTTT. It specifies CASSPTPGRAADTQYF. The variable domain in full, completed from reference TRBV5-4 and TRBJ2-3, reads ETGVTQSPTHLIKTRGQQVTLRCSSQSGHNTVSWYQQALGQGPQFIFQYYREEENGRGNFPPRFSGLQFPNYSSELNVNALELDDSALYLCASSPTPGRAADTQYFGPGTRLTVL.

This rearrangement joins TRBV6-2 or TRBV6-3 to TRBJ2-7, with D maybe TRBD1 (5 bases). This CDR3 has 17 amino acids. Trimming shortened V by 2 bases and J by 2 bases, and 19 bases separated the two germline ends. CDR1 and CDR2 (germline): MNHEY, SVGEGT. CDR3 amino acids: CASSYPKQGKFTYEQYF. The CDR3, as DNA: TGTGCCAGCAGTTACCCAAAGCAGGGCAAGTTTACCTACGAGCAGTACTTC.

The V gene is TRBV28, the J gene TRBJ2-6, with 12 positions matching TRBD2. This CDR3 is built from 18 residues. From germline, CDR1 is MDHEN and CDR2 SYDVKM. Trimming took 6 bases from V and 2 from J; bases not matched to a gene: 8. The CDR3 region is CASRRLAGDLAGANVLTF. The CDR3 region has the DNA TGTGCCAGCAGGCGACTAGCGGGAGATTTAGCTGGGGCCAACGTCCTGACTTTC.

The rearrangement uses TRBV11-2 and TRBJ2-1, with TRBD2 identical over 11 bases. With V trimmed by 4 bases and J by 0 bases, 8 bases remained unmatched. Germline V gene data show CDR1 as SGHAT and CDR2 as FQNNGV. The CDR3 spans 18 residues. CDR3 amino acids: CASSSSGRSSSSYNEQFF. CDR3 DNA: TGTGCCAGCAGCTCTAGCGGGAGGTCCTCTAGCTCCTACAATGAGCAGTTCTTC.

The chain employs TRBV5-6 and TRBJ1-5, with 11 bases lining up with TRBD1. The germline CDR1 and CDR2 sequences are SGHDT and YYEEEE. This CDR3 region has 18 residues. The ends lost 4 bases at V and 7 bases at J; junction bases unmatched: 16. CDR3: CASSINRDRGTPSQPQHF. In nucleotides, the CDR3 is TGTGCCAGCAGCATAAACCGGGACAGGGGGACCCCCTCACAGCCCCAGCATTTT.

The rearrangement links TRBV10-2 to TRBJ2-7; 11 bases are shared with TRBD2. The CDR3 is 15 amino acids. V lost 3 bases, J lost 3 bases, and 4 bases stayed unmatched. CDR1 is WSHSY and CDR2 is SAAADI in the germline V gene. CDR3 DNA: TGCGCCAGCAGTGATAGAACTAGCGGGAGCTACGAGCAGTACTTC. It codes for CASSDRTSGSYEQYF.